The following is a T cell receptor (beta chain) sequence with its context. Its antigen is still unknown. This sample was included in a study of PD-1 blockade in classical Hodgkin lymphoma. Study-level points and caveats: By cycle point C4D1, TCR diversity had risen significantly in CD4+ cells (but not CD8+ cells). Baseline diversity in complete responders resembled that of newly diagnosed patients.

Germline V CDR1 and CDR2: SEHNR, FQNEAQ (reference sequence). CDR3 size: 14 residues. Trimming removed 0 bases at V and 0 bases at J, with 3 bases between. Assay: immunoSEQ multiplex PCR; the TCRdb copy retains only in-frame clones and omits some. The repertoire consists of around 60,000 clones, with 70% to 90% occurring once and the leading ten covering roughly 8.8%. Documented time point: cycle 4 day 1 (C4D1), after 5 to 7 weeks of nivolumab. Following autologous stem cell transplantation, relapse occurred in every patient, and exposure to brentuximab vedotin varied. Best outcomes ranged across complete response, partial response and progressive disease.

The V and J genes are TRBV7-9 and TRBJ1-3, with D hard to call. The source was peripheral blood mononuclear cells (PBMCs), collected before the fourth cycle of nivolumab. The sequence was obtained from a human donor with classical Hodgkin lymphoma. CDR3 nucleotides: TGTGCCAGCAGCTTAGCCAGCTCTGGAAACACCATATATTTT. Translated: CASSLASSGNTIYF.